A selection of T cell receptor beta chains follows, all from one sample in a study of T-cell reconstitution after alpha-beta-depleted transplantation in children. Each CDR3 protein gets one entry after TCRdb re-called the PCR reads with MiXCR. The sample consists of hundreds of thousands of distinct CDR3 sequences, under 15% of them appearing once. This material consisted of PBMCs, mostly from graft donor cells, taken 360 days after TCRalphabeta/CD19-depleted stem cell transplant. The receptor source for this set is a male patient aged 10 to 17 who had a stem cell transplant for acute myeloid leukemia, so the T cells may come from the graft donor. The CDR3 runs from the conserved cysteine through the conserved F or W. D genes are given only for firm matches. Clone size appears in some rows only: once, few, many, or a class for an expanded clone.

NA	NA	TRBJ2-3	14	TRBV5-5	CASTRITSTDTQYF	TGTGCCAGCACCCGAATAACCTCAACAGATACGCAGTATTTT
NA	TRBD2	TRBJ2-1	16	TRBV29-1	CSVETSGRGTYNEQFF	TGCAGCGTTGAAACTAGCGGGAGAGGGACCTACAATGAGCAGTTCTTC
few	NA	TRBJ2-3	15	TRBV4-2	CASSQSVGPTDTQYF	TGTGCCAGCAGCCAATCGGTGGGTCCCACAGATACGCAGTATTTT
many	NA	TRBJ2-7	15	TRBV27	CASRPGSLLLGEQYF	TGTGCCAGCAGGCCCGGGAGCCTTTTACTAGGCGAGCAGTACTTC
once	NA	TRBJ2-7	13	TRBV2	CASLPGPPPKQYF	TGTGCCAGCCTGCCGGGCCCCCCGCCAAAGCAGTACTTC
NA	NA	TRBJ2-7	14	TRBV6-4	CASSENGSTYEQYF	TGTGCCAGCAGTGAAAATGGATCAACCTACGAGCAGTACTTC
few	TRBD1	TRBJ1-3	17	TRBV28	CASSTDIQGAYGNTIYF	TGTGCCAGCAGTACGGATATACAGGGGGCGTACGGAAACACCATATATTTT
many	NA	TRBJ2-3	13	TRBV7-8	CASSFGVTDTQYF	TGTGCCAGCAGCTTCGGAGTAACAGATACGCAGTATTTT
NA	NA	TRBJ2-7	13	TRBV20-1	CSALYAPGYEQYF	TGCAGTGCTCTCTACGCACCTGGATACGAGCAGTACTTC
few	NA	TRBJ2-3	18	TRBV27	CASSSLPLTVGITDTQYF	TGTGCCAGCAGTTCCCTCCCTCTGACAGTCGGGATCACAGATACGCAGTATTTT
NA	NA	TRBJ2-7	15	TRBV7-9	CASSSLRGLFYEQYF	TGTGCCAGCAGCTCACTCAGGGGACTTTTCTACGAGCAGTACTTC
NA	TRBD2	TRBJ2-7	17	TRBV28	CASEGRRAGGQGYEQYF	TGTGCCAGCGAGGGGCGGCGAGCGGGAGGGCAGGGCTACGAGCAGTACTTC
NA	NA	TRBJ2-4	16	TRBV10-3	CAISESGGLAKNIQYF	TGTGCCATCAGTGAGTCTGGGGGCCTAGCCAAAAACATTCAGTACTTC
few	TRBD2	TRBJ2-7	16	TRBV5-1	CASTPLLGGREYEQYF	TGCGCCAGCACCCCGCTTCTAGGCGGGAGAGAGTACGAGCAGTACTTC
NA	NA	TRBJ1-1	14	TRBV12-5	CASGPVGWGTEAFF	TGTGCTAGTGGTCCCGTAGGATGGGGCACTGAAGCTTTCTTT
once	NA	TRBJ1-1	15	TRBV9	CSSSNTLGGISEAFF	TGTTCCAGCAGCAACACCCTTGGGGGTATTTCTGAAGCTTTCTTT
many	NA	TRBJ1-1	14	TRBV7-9	CASSLRELNTEAFF	TGTGCCAGCAGCTTGCGCGAGTTAAACACTGAAGCTTTCTTT
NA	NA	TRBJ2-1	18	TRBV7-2	CASSLAMGGLGSYNEQFF	TGTGCCAGCAGCTTAGCGATGGGGGGTCTGGGCTCCTACAATGAGCAGTTCTTC
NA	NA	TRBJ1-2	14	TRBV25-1	CASSEQETGDGYTF	TGTGCCAGCAGTGAGCAGGAGACAGGAGATGGCTACACCTTC
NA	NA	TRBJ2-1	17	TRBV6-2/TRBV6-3	CASSTGGREGSYNEQFF	TGTGCCAGCAGTACAGGGGGGAGGGAGGGCTCCTACAATGAGCAGTTCTTC
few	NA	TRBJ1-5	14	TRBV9	CASSTTGFNQPQHF	TGTGCCAGCAGTACGACAGGTTTCAATCAGCCCCAGCATTTT
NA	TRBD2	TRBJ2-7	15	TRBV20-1	CSARDLAGHSYEQYF	TGCAGTGCTAGGGACTTAGCGGGCCACTCCTACGAGCAGTACTTC
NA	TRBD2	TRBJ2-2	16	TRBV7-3	CASSRPSGANTGELFF	TGTGCCAGCAGCCGACCTAGCGGCGCGAACACCGGGGAGCTGTTTTTT
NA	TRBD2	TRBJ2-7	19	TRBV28	CASSDLGLAGGGRSYEQYF	TGTGCCAGCAGTGACTTGGGACTAGCGGGAGGGGGGAGGTCCTACGAGCAGTACTTC
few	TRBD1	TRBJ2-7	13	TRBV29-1	CRDGQGHLCEQYF	TGCAGGGATGGACAGGGCCACCTATGCGAGCAGTACTTC
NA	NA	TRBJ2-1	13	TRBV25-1	CASSERGYNEQFF	TGTGCCAGCAGTGAAAGAGGCTACAATGAGCAGTTCTTC
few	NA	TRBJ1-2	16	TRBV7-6	CASSLAGRQVNYGYTF	TGTGCCAGCAGCTTAGCGGGGCGACAGGTTAACTATGGCTACACCTTC
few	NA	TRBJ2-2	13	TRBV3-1	CASSQMREGELFF	TGTGCCAGCAGCCAAATGCGGGAAGGGGAGCTGTTTTTT
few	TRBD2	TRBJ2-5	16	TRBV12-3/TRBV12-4	CASSFLAGGYKETQYF	TGTGCCAGCAGTTTTCTCGCGGGAGGCTATAAAGAGACCCAGTACTTC
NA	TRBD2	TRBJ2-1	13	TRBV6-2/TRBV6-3	CASRGTSYNEQFF	TGTGCCAGCAGGGGGACTAGCTATAATGAGCAGTTCTTC
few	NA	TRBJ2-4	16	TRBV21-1	CASSEGERESRDIQYF	TGTGCCAGCAGCGAGGGGGAGCGGGAGAGTCGGGACATTCAGTACTTC
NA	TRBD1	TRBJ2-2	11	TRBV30	CARQGAGELFF	TGTGCCCGCCAGGGGGCCGGGGAGCTGTTTTTT
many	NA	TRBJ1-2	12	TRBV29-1	CSFSRTREGYTF	TGCAGCTTTTCCAGGACCCGAGAGGGCTACACCTTC
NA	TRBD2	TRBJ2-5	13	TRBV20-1	CSAQGLAGETQYF	TGCAGTGCCCAGGGACTAGCAGGAGAGACCCAGTACTTC
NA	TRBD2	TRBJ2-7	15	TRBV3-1	CASSQRWEGGYEQYF	TGTGCCAGCAGCCAACGGTGGGAGGGAGGCTACGAGCAGTACTTC